This T cell receptor (beta chain) was obtained from a study of memory CD4+ T cells and cytomegalovirus serostatus. CDR3 length equals 17 residues. The germline gives CDR1 MDHEN, CDR2 SYDVKM. V was pared by 8 bases and J by 5 bases, with 25 bases between. The method was immunoSEQ multiplex PCR; TCRdb's version includes in-frame clones alone and lacks a portion of them. The repertoire includes approximately 27,000 clones, 70% to 80% of them detected once, and approximately 0.97% sits in the top ten. Single viable CD3+CD4+CD8-CD45RO+ cells were sorted as the memory CD4+ T cells. Serum IgG to CMV pp150, pp28, p38 and p52 defined serostatus.

The rearrangement uses TRBV28 and TRBJ1-5, with no clear D. Sequencing used memory CD4+ T cells from blood. The receptor comes from an adult in good health and CMV-seronegative. The CDR3 is CASSRVWALTADQPQHF. The CDR3, as DNA: TGTGCCAGCTCGAGAGTATGGGCCCTAACCGCCGATCAGCCCCAGCATTTT.